The clone carrying this T cell receptor (beta chain) came up once. Its antigen is unidentified. The V and J ends lost 3 bases and 1 base respectively, with 6 bases between them. CDR1 is SEHNR, CDR2 FQNEAQ, per germline (reference sequence). The CDR3 spans 14 residues. This entry comes from a study of T cells in Graves' hyperthyroidism and ophthalmopathy. Broader study findings: Ophthalmopathy was model-predicted a median about 6.7 months pre-onset. Within blood appeared most thyroid clonotypes that had expanded above 0.001.

Uncontrolled infection, other autoimmune disease, pregnancy or lactation led to exclusion. There were TCR beta CDR3 regions amplified from RNA transcripts. HTBI primers were used for first-round RT-PCR of the TCR CDR3. TCRdb fed the multiplex PCR reads into MiXCR, producing one record per CDR3 protein. The table lists approximately 600,000 distinct CDR3 sequences, less than 25% of them singletons. This clonotype originated in a man between 25 and 39 years old with Graves' ophthalmopathy. The chain combines TRBV7-9 with TRBJ2-2; D is undetermined. The sequencing sample was made of blood. The CDR3 region has the DNA TGTGCCAGCAGCTTTTGGTGGAACACCGGGGAGCTGTTTTTT. Residues: CASSFWWNTGELFF.